The next 27 T cell receptor beta chains were all read from a single sample in a study of T cell changes during pregnancy in multiple sclerosis. Data came from immunoSEQ multiplex PCR; TCRdb stores just in-frame clones and leaves some out. The sample records 85,000 to 130,000 clones, more than 80% being singletons. The specimen was peripheral blood, collected in the second trimester of pregnancy. The receptors come from a female donor with multiple sclerosis, enrolled in a pregnancy study.

This chain links TRBV10-1 with TRBJ1-1; perhaps TRBD1 as D (6 bases). Trimming took 10 bases from V and 3 from J, leaving 33 bases between them. This CDR3 contains 19 residues. Germline CDR1 reads WNHNN; CDR2 reads SYGVQD (reference sequence). CDR3 coding DNA: TGCGCCACCTGGGACAAGCACGGAGAGGCCGGTGATAGAGACACTGAAGCTTTCTTT. Residues: CATWDKHGEAGDRDTEAFF.

In this sample, this clone turned up a few times. The J gene is TRBJ2-1, the V gene TRBV7-3; D remains unclear. The germline CDR1 and CDR2 sequences are SGHTA and FQGTGA. Trimming cost V 4 bases and J 6 bases, with 10 bases left between them. The CDR3 runs to 13 residues. CDR3 sequence reads: CASSSMGTNEQFF. CDR3 DNA: TGTGCCAGCAGCTCCATGGGCACCAATGAGCAGTTCTTC. The full variable domain, with the rest looked up from reference TRBV7-3 and TRBJ2-1, is GAGVSQTPSNKVTEKGKYVELRCDPISGHTALYWYRQSLGQGPEFLIYFQGTGAADDSGLPNDRFFAVRPEGSVSTLKIQRTERGDSAVYLCASSSMGTNEQFFGPGTRLTVL.

This clone came up once. The chain employs TRBV19 and TRBJ2-7; D is possibly TRBD2 (6 bases). V was cut by 3 bases and J by 0 bases, with 21 bases left in between. The germline gives CDR1 LNHDA, CDR2 SQIVND (reference sequence). The CDR3 sequence is 18 residues long. This CDR3 reads CASSILSGGMGVSYEQYF. For the CDR3, the DNA is TGTGCCAGTAGTATCCTATCCGGCGGGATGGGAGTCTCCTACGAGCAGTACTTC.

The V and J genes are TRBV30 and TRBJ1-5; 11 bases align to TRBD1. Germline-derived CDR1 and CDR2 are GTSNPN and SVGIG (reference sequence). The J segment lost 7 bases and the V segment lost 3 bases, leaving 5 bases of the junction unmatched. The CDR3 has 14 residues. The CDR3: CAWSRGQGGQPQHF. The CDR3 nucleotides read TGTGCCTGGAGCCGGGGACAGGGGGGACAGCCCCAGCATTTT.

The chain uses TRBV6-1 and TRBJ1-2; tentative D call: TRBD1 (5 bases). The CDR3 consists of 16 residues. Germline CDR1 reads MNHNS; CDR2 reads SASEGT. The V gene lost 1 base and the J gene lost 7 bases, with 19 bases spanning the gap. The CDR3 here is CASSEGAGLGGRGYTF. The CDR3 coding sequence is TGTGCCAGCAGTGAAGGGGCAGGGCTGGGGGGTCGTGGCTACACCTTC.

This chain links TRBV15 with TRBJ2-2, with 10 bases identical to TRBD1. CDR3 size: 17 residues. Looked up from germline, CDR1 is LNHNV and CDR2 is YYDKDF (reference sequence). V shed 0 bases, J shed 6 bases, and the junction held 7 bases outside the gene matches. Here the CDR3 DNA reads TGTGCCACCAGCAGAGATGAGGGACAGGGGATCTCCGGGGAGCTGTTTTTT. Its translation is CATSRDEGQGISGELFF.

The chain has TRBV6-1 and TRBJ1-4, with TRBD1 matching over 7 bases. CDR3 length equals 14 residues. Germline V CDR1 and CDR2: MNHNS, SASEGT. V dropped 6 bases and J dropped 0; count of bases not matched to a gene: 1. CDR3 protein: CASRTGSTNEKLFF. The CDR3 DNA follows: TGTGCCAGCAGGACAGGGTCAACTAATGAAAAACTGTTTTTT.

This clone was counted once. The V gene is TRBV4-1, the J gene TRBJ1-2; 8 bases are a match to TRBD1. Germline CDR1 reads MGHRA; CDR2 reads YSYEKL. V was clipped by 4 bases and J by 4 bases; unmatched bases: 8. This CDR3 contains 15 residues. The CDR3 loop is CASSPAGTGPYGYTF. CDR3 nucleotide sequence: TGCGCCAGCAGCCCAGCGGGGACAGGTCCCTATGGCTACACCTTC.

The chain is built from TRBV6-5 and TRBJ2-7; D might be TRBD2 (6 bases). CDR3 length: 16 amino acids. Between the trimmed V and J ends, which lost 0 bases and 0 bases, there was a span of 12 bases. The germline CDR1 and CDR2 sequences are MNHEY and SVGAGI. The chain's CDR3 is CASSYSEGLFSYEQYF. The CDR3 DNA reads TGTGCCAGCAGTTACTCAGAGGGACTCTTCTCCTACGAGCAGTACTTC.

The chain links TRBV19 to TRBJ2-1; D call uncertain. Per germline, CDR1 LNHDA and CDR2 SQIVND (reference sequence). This CDR3 region has 12 residues. With 4 bases removed from V and 4 bases from J, the gap between germline ends came to 5 bases. CDR3: CASSTSYNEQFF. CDR3 DNA: TGTGCCAGTAGTACTAGTTACAATGAGCAGTTCTTC.

This sequence joins TRBV10-3 and TRBJ2-5, with TRBD2 identical over 8 bases. V gave up 3 bases and J gave up 1 base; unmatched junction bases: 1. Germline loops: CDR1 ENHRY, CDR2 SYGVKD. The CDR3 is 14 amino acids. The CDR3 is CAISEAGAQETQYF. The CDR3 nucleotides are TGTGCCATCAGTGAAGCGGGGGCCCAAGAGACCCAGTACTTC.

The V and J genes are TRBV14 and TRBJ2-1; D is unclear. The CDR3 is 15 residues long. Germline assignment: CDR1 SGHDN and CDR2 FVKESK. Trimming took 0 bases from V and 3 from J, leaving 9 bases between them. This CDR3 reads CASSQDLTSYNEQFF. The CDR3 nucleotides are TGTGCCAGCAGCCAAGATCTCACAAGCTACAATGAGCAGTTCTTC.

This chain joins TRBV5-1 and TRBJ1-3; no clear D. Germline CDR1 reads SGHRS; CDR2 reads YFSETQ. The CDR3 extends over 17 amino acids. V lost 0 bases and J 4 bases, leaving 17 bases between the germline ends. CDR3 sequence: CASSLGGSLRPGNTIYF. CDR3 bases: TGCGCCAGCAGCTTGGGAGGTAGCCTCCGGCCCGGAAACACCATATATTTT.

This rearrangement joins TRBV15 to TRBJ2-5; possible D gene TRBD2, 5 bases. There are 13 residues in the CDR3. The V end lost 3 bases, the J end lost 7 bases, and 12 bases lay between the germline ends. Germline CDR1 LNHNV, CDR2 YYDKDF (reference sequence). Here the CDR3 reads CATSRDLERTQYF. The CDR3 DNA reads as TGTGCCACCAGCAGGGACTTAGAAAGGACCCAGTACTTC.

The chain couples TRBV2 to TRBJ1-2; TRBD1 agrees at 11 bases. With V trimmed by 7 bases and J by 8 bases, 9 bases remained unmatched. The CDR3 consists of 14 residues. Germline CDR1 SNHLY, CDR2 FYNNEI. The CDR3, as DNA: TGTGCCAGCACAGCGGGACAGGGGGAAGGAGGCTACACCTTC. Its protein is CASTAGQGEGGYTF.

CDR3 sequence reads: CASSVGGGWNTEAFF. In DNA form, the CDR3 reads TGTGCCAGCAGCGTAGGAGGCGGTTGGAACACTGAAGCTTTCTTT. The rearrangement joins TRBV9 to TRBJ1-1; D gene ambiguous. Trimming took 0 bases from V and 1 from J, leaving 10 bases between them. The germline CDR1 and CDR2 sequences are SGDLS and YYNGEE. The CDR3 contains 15 residues.

This clone was seen once. The V and J genes are TRBV11-2 and TRBJ2-1, with a weak D call TRBD2 (5 bases). The CDR3 spans 14 residues. Germline CDR1 reads SGHAT; CDR2 reads FQNNGV. V was clipped by 0 bases and J by 10 bases, with 13 bases between them. This CDR3 reads CASSLDPRTGEQFF. DNA of the CDR3: TGTGCCAGCAGCTTAGACCCTAGGACGGGGGAGCAGTTCTTC.

The CDR3 region has the DNA TGTGCCTGGAGGGCGGGGACAGGCACCGGGGAGCTGTTTTTT. This sequence encodes CAWRAGTGTGELFF. The V call is TRBV30, the J call TRBJ2-2; 8 nucleotides match TRBD1. From germline, CDR1 is GTSNPN and CDR2 SVGIG (reference sequence). With 3 bases clipped from V and 4 bases from J, the junction kept 4 bases outside the gene matches. The CDR3 is made up of 14 amino acids.

The V and J genes are TRBV28 and TRBJ2-5, with 11 bases identical to TRBD2. Unmatched junction bases numbered 1, after V lost 1 base and J lost 3 bases. Germline CDR1 and CDR2: MDHEN and SYDVKM. The CDR3 length is 15 residues. The CDR3 DNA reads as TGTGCCAGCAGTTTATCGACTAGCGGGGAAGAGACCCAGTACTTC. As protein: CASSLSTSGEETQYF.

The chain joins TRBV6-5 to TRBJ2-2; no reliable D call. The CDR3 runs 16 residues. CDR1 MNHEY and CDR2 SVGAGI come from the germline V gene. With 0 bases removed from V and 1 base from J, the gap between germline ends came to 9 bases. The CDR3 DNA reads as TGTGCCAGCAGTTACTCGACTGGCCTGAACACCGGGGAGCTGTTTTTT. Amino acids: CASSYSTGLNTGELFF.

The chain recombines TRBV19 with TRBJ1-1; a weak D match, TRBD1 (5 bases). The CDR3 sequence is 14 residues long. The V gene lost 6 bases and the J gene lost 5 bases, with 16 bases spanning the gap. Germline V gene lookup returns CDR1 LNHDA and CDR2 SQIVND (reference sequence). The CDR3 nucleotides read TGTGCCAGTAGAGTAGGACGGGAGGGGACTGAAGCTTTCTTT. As protein: CASRVGREGTEAFF.

This chain joins TRBV6-5 and TRBJ2-3; the match to TRBD2 covers 9 bases. With 2 bases clipped from V and 0 bases from J, the junction kept 3 bases outside the gene matches. The CDR3 is 16 amino acids. Germline CDR1 is MNHEY and CDR2 is SVGAGI. The CDR3 here is CASSYTLAGSTDTQYF. The CDR3 DNA reads as TGTGCCAGCAGTTACACCCTAGCGGGGAGCACAGATACGCAGTATTTT.

The V gene is TRBV6-1, the J gene TRBJ1-1, with D perhaps matching TRBD1 (6 bases). Trimming left V 5 bases short and J 2 bases short, with 12 bases between. This CDR3 has 14 amino acids. Germline V gene data show CDR1 as MNHNS and CDR2 as SASEGT. CDR3 amino acids: CASSTTGVNTEAFF. The CDR3 DNA sequence: TGTGCCAGCAGTACGACAGGCGTAAACACTGAAGCTTTCTTT.

The chain recombines TRBV14 with TRBJ1-6; no clear D. CDR3 size: 13 residues. Trimming pared 3 bases from V and 14 bases from J, leaving 14 bases between. The V gene's germline CDR1 is SGHDN and CDR2 FVKESK. The CDR3 DNA follows: TGTGCCAGCAGCCAGGCGGTGGCCGTCTCCCTCCACTTT. It codes for CASSQAVAVSLHF.

V usage is TRBV4-1 and J usage is TRBJ2-7; 11 positions match TRBD2. Germline V gene sequence: CDR1 MGHRA, CDR2 YSYEKL. Germline trimming cut 5 bases from V and 3 bases from J; bases unmatched to any gene: 6. The CDR3 is 15 residues long. CDR3 bases: TGCGCCAGCAGCTTAGGGACTAGCGGACTCTACGAGCAGTACTTC. Translating it yields CASSLGTSGLYEQYF.

The V gene is TRBV5-5, the J gene TRBJ1-1, with 9 bases matching TRBD1. CDR1 and CDR2 from the germline V gene are SGHKS and YYEKEE (reference sequence). J lost 1 base, V lost 4 bases, and 8 bases had no gene match. This CDR3 region has 16 residues. In nucleotides, the CDR3 is TGTGCCAGCAGCCCAGGAGACAGGGGGGGGAACACTGAAGCTTTCTTT. It translates to CASSPGDRGGNTEAFF.

The rearrangement uses TRBV20-1 and TRBJ1-1; 7 nucleotides agree with TRBD1. This CDR3 is built from 11 residues. V lost 0 bases to trimming and J lost 11 bases; unmatched junction nucleotides: 3. Germline loops: CDR1 DFQATT, CDR2 SNEGSKA (reference sequence). The CDR3 loop is CSARETGPAFF. CDR3 nucleotides: TGCAGTGCTAGAGAGACAGGGCCCGCTTTCTTT.